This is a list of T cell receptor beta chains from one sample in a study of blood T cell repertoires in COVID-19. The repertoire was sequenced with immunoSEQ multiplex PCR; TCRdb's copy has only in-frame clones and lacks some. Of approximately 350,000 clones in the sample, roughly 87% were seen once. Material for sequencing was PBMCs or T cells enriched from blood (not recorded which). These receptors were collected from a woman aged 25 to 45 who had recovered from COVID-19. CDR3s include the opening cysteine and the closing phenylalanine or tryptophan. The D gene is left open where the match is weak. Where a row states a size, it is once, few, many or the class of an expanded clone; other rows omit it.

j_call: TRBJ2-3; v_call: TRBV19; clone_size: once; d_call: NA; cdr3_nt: TGTGCCAGTAGTATTGCCGGGACAGATACGCAGTATTTT; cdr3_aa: CASSIAGTDTQYF
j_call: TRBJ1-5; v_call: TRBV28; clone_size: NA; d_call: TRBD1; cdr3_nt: TGTGCCAGCAGTTTGGGACAGGGGAGTCAGCCCCAGCATTTT; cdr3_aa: CASSLGQGSQPQHF
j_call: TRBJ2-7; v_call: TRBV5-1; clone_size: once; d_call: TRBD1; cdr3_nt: TGCGCCAGCAGCTTTCCGGACAGGGACGAGGAGCAGTACTTC; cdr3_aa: CASSFPDRDEEQYF
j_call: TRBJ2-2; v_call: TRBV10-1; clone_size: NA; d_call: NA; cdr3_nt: TGCGCCAGCAGTGAGTCGGCAGGACTCCAAACGAACACCGGGGAGCTGTTTTTT; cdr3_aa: CASSESAGLQTNTGELFF
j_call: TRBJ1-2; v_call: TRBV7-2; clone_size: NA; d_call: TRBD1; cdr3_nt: TGTGCCAGCAGCTTAGTCGCAGGGGGTAGCTATGGCTACACCTTC; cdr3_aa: CASSLVAGGSYGYTF
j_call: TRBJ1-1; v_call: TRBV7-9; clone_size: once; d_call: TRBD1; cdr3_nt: TGTGCCAGCAGCTTAGAAAACAGGGGTGCTTTCTTT; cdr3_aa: CASSLENRGAFF
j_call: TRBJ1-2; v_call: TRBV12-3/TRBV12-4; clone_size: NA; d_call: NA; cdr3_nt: TGTGCCAGCAGTTTGTCGCCAGGGGATGGCTACACCTTC; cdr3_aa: CASSLSPGDGYTF
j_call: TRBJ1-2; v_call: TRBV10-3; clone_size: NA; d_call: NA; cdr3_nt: TGTGCCATCACAAAGAAAGGGGAGGACTATGGCTACACCTTC; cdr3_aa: CAITKKGEDYGYTF
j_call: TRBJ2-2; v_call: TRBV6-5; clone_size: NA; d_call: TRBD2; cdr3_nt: TGTGCCAGCAGTTATTGGGCTAGCGGGAGAAACGGGGAGCTGTTTTTT; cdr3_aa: CASSYWASGRNGELFF
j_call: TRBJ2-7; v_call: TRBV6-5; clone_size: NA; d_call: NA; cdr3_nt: TGTGCCAGCAGTCCAGATCCCTCGCCCGACGAGCAGTACTTC; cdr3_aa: CASSPDPSPDEQYF
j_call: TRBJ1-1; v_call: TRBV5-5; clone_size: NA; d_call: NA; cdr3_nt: TGTGCCAGCAGCTTGGTCGCGGGGATGAACACTGAAGCTTTCTTT; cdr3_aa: CASSLVAGMNTEAFF
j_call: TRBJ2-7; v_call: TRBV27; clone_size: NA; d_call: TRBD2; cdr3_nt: TGTGCCAGCAGCCTAAAGGGCCCGACTAGCTCGTACGAGCAGTACTTC; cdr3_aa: CASSLKGPTSSYEQYF
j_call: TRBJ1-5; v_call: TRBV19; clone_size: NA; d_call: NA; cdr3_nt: TGTGCCAGTAGTATCCACAGGGACCGGGATCAGCCCCAGCATTTT; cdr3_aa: CASSIHRDRDQPQHF
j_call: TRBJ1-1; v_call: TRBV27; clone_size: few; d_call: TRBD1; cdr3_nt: TGTGCCACCTACACTACAGGGGCTAACACTGAAGCTTTCTTT; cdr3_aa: CATYTTGANTEAFF
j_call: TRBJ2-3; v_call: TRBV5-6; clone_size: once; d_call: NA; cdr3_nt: TGTGCCAGCAGCTTGGCCGCGACTCTTAGCACAGATACGCAGTATTTT; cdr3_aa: CASSLAATLSTDTQYF
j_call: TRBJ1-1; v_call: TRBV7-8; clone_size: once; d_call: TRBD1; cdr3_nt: TGTGCCAGCAGCTTAGCGAGGACAGGGGATAGCACTGAAGCTTTCTTT; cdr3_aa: CASSLARTGDSTEAFF
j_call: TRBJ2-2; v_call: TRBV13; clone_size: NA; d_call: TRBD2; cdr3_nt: TGTGCCAGCAGCCCCGGGACTAGCGGGAGTGGTGGGGAGCTGTTTTTT; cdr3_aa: CASSPGTSGSGGELFF
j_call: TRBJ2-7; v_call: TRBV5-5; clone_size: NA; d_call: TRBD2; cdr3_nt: TGTGCCAGCAGCTTCCTAGCGGGGGGCTTCTCCTACGAGCAGTACTTC; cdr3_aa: CASSFLAGGFSYEQYF
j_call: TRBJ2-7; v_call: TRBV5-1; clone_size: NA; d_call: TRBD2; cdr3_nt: TGCGCCAGCAGCCAGGGACTAGCGGGCGCCGAGCAGTACTTC; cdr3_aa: CASSQGLAGAEQYF
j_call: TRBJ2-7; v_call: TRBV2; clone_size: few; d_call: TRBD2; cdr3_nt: TGTGCCAGCAATGGACTAGCGGGAAGTTACGAGCAGTACTTC; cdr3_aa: CASNGLAGSYEQYF
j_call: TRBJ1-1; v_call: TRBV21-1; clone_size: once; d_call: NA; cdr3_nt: TGTGCCAGCAGCAAAGAATATATGAACACTGAAGCTTTCTTT; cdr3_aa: CASSKEYMNTEAFF
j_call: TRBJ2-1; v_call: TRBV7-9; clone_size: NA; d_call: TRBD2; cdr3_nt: TGTGCCAGCAGCTTGGAGAGCGGGAAGCAGCAGTTCTTC; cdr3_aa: CASSLESGKQQFF
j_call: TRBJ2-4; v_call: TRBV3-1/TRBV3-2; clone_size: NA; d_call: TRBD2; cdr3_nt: TGTGCCAGCAGCCAAGATAGGCTAGCGGAGTCCAAAAACATTCAGTACTTC; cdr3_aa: CASSQDRLAESKNIQYF
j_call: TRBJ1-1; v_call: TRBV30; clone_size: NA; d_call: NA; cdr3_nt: TGTGCCTGGAGTCCCGGGATTTTTAACACTGAAGCTTTCTTT; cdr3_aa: CAWSPGIFNTEAFF
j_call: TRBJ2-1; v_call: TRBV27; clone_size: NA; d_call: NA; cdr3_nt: TGTGCCAGCAGTTCCCCGCTCAACTTGCTGGGGAGGTATGAGCAGTTCTTC; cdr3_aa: CASSSPLNLLGRYEQFF